This TCR beta chain appears in the sequencing data of a study of graft-versus-host responses after intestinal transplantation. The wider study: The transplants performed in recipients were multivisceral, liver-intestinal, or isolated intestinal. Following induction with anti-thymocyte globulin, all recipients were given tacrolimus and steroids for around three years.

Between the trimmed V and J ends, which lost 2 bases and 8 bases, there was a span of 4 bases. Germline CDR1 reads MNHEY; CDR2 reads SVGAGI. The CDR3 runs 11 residues. The table came from immunoSEQ multiplex PCR; TCRdb's copy has only in-frame clones and leaves some out. The sample shows about 120,000 clones, 90% to 95% of them seen only once. Notes on the study in general: With peak circulating GvH clone levels came an association with early post-transplant HvG declines. Patients with graft-donor T cell macrochimerism had high graft-versus-host to host-versus-graft clonal ratios in allografts.

A few counts support this clone. Its antigen is undetermined. This receptor was identified in a human donor who received an intestinal transplant. The sequencing used unstimulated CD4+ T cells sorted from spleen or lymph node cells, collected before intestinal transplant. V and J are TRBV6-5 and TRBJ1-3, with no clear D. The CDR3: CASSYMDTIYF. DNA for the CDR3: TGTGCCAGCAGTTACATGGACACCATATATTTT.